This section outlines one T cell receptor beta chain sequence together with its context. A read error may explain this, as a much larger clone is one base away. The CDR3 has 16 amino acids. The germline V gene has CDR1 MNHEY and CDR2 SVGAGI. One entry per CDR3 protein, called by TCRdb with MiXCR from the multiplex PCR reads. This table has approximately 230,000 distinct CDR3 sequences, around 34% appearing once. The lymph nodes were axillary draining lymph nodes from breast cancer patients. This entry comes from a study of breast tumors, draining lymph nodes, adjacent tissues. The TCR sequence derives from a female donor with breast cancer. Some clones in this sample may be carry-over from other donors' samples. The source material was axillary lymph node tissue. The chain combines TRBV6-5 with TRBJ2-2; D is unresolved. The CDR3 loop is CASNPTYATNTEELFF. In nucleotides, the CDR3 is TGTGCCAGCAATCCAACCTATGCGACGAACACCGAGGAGCTGTTTTTT.